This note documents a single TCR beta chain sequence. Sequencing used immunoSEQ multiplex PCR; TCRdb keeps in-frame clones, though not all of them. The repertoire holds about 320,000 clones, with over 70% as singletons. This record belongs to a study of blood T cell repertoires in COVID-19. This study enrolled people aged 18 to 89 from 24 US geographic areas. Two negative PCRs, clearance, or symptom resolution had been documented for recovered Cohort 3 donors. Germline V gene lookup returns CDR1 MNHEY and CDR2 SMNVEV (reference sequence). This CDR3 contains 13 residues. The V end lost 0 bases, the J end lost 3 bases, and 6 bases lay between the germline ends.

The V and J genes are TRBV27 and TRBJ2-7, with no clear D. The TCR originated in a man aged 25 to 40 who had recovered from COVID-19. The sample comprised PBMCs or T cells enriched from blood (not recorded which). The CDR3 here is CASSLSSFYEQYF. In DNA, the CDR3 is TGTGCCAGCAGTTTATCTTCCTTCTACGAGCAGTACTTC.